This T cell receptor beta chain was obtained from a study of shared clonotypes between healthy human individuals. For the study at large: CD8 memory received one plate per donor, CD8 naive two, CD4 memory three and CD4 naive three.

From germline, CDR1 is MRHNA and CDR2 SNTAGT. The CDR3 extends over 16 amino acids. V was pared by 4 bases and J by 1 base, with 4 bases of the junction left unmatched. CD8 cells regarded as naive lacked CD45RO, were positively chosen for CCR7, and omitted terminally differentiated effector memory CD45RA+ cells. Per sorted-subset replicate PCR, input was approximately 210 ng DNA, representing roughly 28,000 T cell genomes. The repertoire was sequenced with immunoSEQ multiplex PCR; TCRdb's copy has only in-frame clones and lacks some. The profile shows hundreds of thousands of clones, around 96% of them singletons.

V gene TRBV6-4 combines with J gene TRBJ2-3, with 11 bases matching TRBD2. This sequence originates from a woman aged 25 to 45 in good health. Material for sequencing was naive CD8+ T cells sorted from blood. The CDR3 reads CASSAVLAGGTDTQYF. CDR3 bases: TGTGCCAGCAGTGCCGTACTAGCGGGAGGCACAGATACGCAGTATTTT.